The clone carrying this T cell receptor beta chain was seen just once. This sample is drawn from a study of lymphopenia after photon versus proton radiotherapy. Produced via immunoSEQ multiplex PCR; TCRdb's table is partial and in-frame only. In the table there are about 40,000 clones, around 83% of which are singletons. In germline, CDR1 is MNHEY, CDR2 SMNVEV (reference sequence). CDR3 size: 14 residues. V trimming: 6 bases; J trimming: 6 bases; junction bases outside the gene matches: 6. The clonotype was recovered from a woman in her 70s with pancreatic cancer. Some clones in this sample may be carry-over from other donors' samples. The input for sequencing was peripheral blood, taken from a patient treated with proton-based radiotherapy. V usage is TRBV27 and J usage is TRBJ1-5; TRBD1 matches 9 bases. DNA of the CDR3: TGTGCCAGCAGGCCTACAGGGGGCGGTCAGCCCCAGCATTTT. It is translated as CASRPTGGGQPQHF.